The next 28 T cell receptor beta chains were all read from a single sample in a study of PD-1 blockade in classical Hodgkin lymphoma. TCRdb keeps only in-frame clones here, not all; method: immunoSEQ multiplex PCR. The sample contains some 32,000 clones, 80% to 90% of which appear only once. With no exception, relapse followed autologous stem cell transplantation in all patients, and brentuximab vedotin exposure varied. Sequencing used peripheral blood mononuclear cells (PBMCs), obtained at baseline. These receptors originate from a human donor with classical Hodgkin lymphoma.

The chain links TRBV12-5 to TRBJ2-7; TRBD2 is a possible D gene (5 bases). The CDR3 is 14 amino acids. V lost 6 bases and J 7 bases, leaving 19 bases between the germline ends. The germline V gene has CDR1 LGHNT and CDR2 FRNRAP. In nucleotides, the CDR3 is TGTGCTAGTGGCCGCAGCGGTCGAACGTGGGAGCAGTACTTC. Its translation: CASGRSGRTWEQYF.

This clone came up once. The chain has TRBV11-3 and TRBJ1-1; 7 nucleotides match TRBD1. The CDR3 length is 16 residues. Germline V gives CDR1 SGHNT, CDR2 YENEEA. The ends lost 4 bases at V and 1 base at J; junction bases unmatched: 9. The CDR3 DNA reads TGTGCCAGCAGCTCTACAGGGGCCCGTCGGAACACTGAAGCTTTCTTT. This translates into CASSSTGARRNTEAFF.

CDR3 region: CASSQASGGYTGELFF. Written as DNA, the CDR3 is TGTGCCAGCAGCCAGGCTAGCGGGGGATACACCGGGGAGCTGTTTTTT. The rearrangement links TRBV14 to TRBJ2-2, with TRBD2 matching 10 bases. The CDR3 length is 16 residues. Germline CDR1 and CDR2: SGHDN and FVKESK. Unmatched junction bases numbered 4, after V lost 3 bases and J lost 3 bases.

This clone showed up just a few times. The rearrangement joins TRBV11-2 to TRBJ2-7, with TRBD1 matching 7 bases. This CDR3 has 15 residues. Germline V lookup: CDR1 SGHAT, CDR2 FQNNGV. V gave up 5 bases and J gave up 3 bases; unmatched junction bases: 10. The CDR3: CASSNPGTAHYEQYF. The CDR3 DNA follows: TGTGCCAGCAGCAACCCCGGGACAGCCCACTACGAGCAGTACTTC.

This chain joins TRBV2 and TRBJ1-1; 12 nucleotides match TRBD1. V lost 5 bases, J lost 0 bases, and 10 bases stayed unmatched. CDR1 SNHLY and CDR2 FYNNEI come from the germline V gene. The CDR3 runs 18 residues. CDR3 nucleotides: TGTGCCAGCAGTCCACGCGGGGACAGGGGGCGTTTGAACACTGAAGCTTTCTTT. Translation: CASSPRGDRGRLNTEAFF.

The chain links TRBV7-3 to TRBJ2-5, with D perhaps matching TRBD1 (5 bases). Trimming took off 1 base at V and 5 bases at J, with 17 bases between the two ends. The CDR3 consists of 16 residues. CDR1 and CDR2 from the germline V gene are SGHTA and FQGTGA. Here the CDR3 reads CASSLMGQGARETQYF. The DNA of the CDR3 is TGTGCCAGCAGCTTAATGGGCCAAGGGGCGCGGGAGACCCAGTACTTC. The whole variable domain, filled in from reference TRBV7-3 and TRBJ2-5, reads GAGVSQTPSNKVTEKGKYVELRCDPISGHTALYWYRQSLGQGPEFLIYFQGTGAADDSGLPNDRFFAVRPEGSVSTLKIQRTERGDSAVYLCASSLMGQGARETQYFGPGTRLLVL.

This chain uses TRBV6-5 with TRBJ2-7, with D perhaps matching TRBD1 (6 bases). The V gene's germline CDR1 is MNHEY and CDR2 SVGAGI. This CDR3 is built from 14 residues. The V gene lost 4 bases and the J gene lost 2 bases, with 12 bases spanning the gap. The CDR3 nucleotides read TGTGCCAGCAGTTTATCCGGACAGACCTACGAGCAGTACTTC. This gives the protein CASSLSGQTYEQYF.

This sequence joins TRBV4-2 and TRBJ1-6; 8 nucleotides align to TRBD1. CDR3 size: 15 residues. The trim removed 4 bases at V and 7 bases at J, leaving 6 bases unmatched. The germline V gene encodes CDR1 LGHNA and CDR2 YNFKEQ. CDR3 bases: TGTGCCAGCAGCCGCGGACAGGGAACAAATTCACCCCTCCACTTT. Protein sequence: CASSRGQGTNSPLHF.

The V and J genes are TRBV6-5 and TRBJ1-1, with unresolved D. The CDR3 spans 13 residues. V was clipped by 6 bases and J by 5 bases, with 13 bases between them. From germline, CDR1 is MNHEY and CDR2 SVGAGI. The CDR3 sequence is CASSLHGGTEAFF. CDR3 DNA: TGTGCCAGCAGCCTCCATGGTGGGACTGAAGCTTTCTTT.

The V gene is TRBV18, the J gene TRBJ1-5; 7 bases agree with TRBD1. The CDR3 contains 13 residues. CDR1 KGHSH and CDR2 LQKENI come from the germline V gene. With 3 bases clipped from V and 8 bases from J, the junction kept 4 bases outside the gene matches. CDR3: CASSPQGEEPQHF. The CDR3 nucleotides read TGTGCCAGCTCACCCCAGGGGGAAGAGCCCCAGCATTTT.

The V call is TRBV7-9, the J call TRBJ1-1, with D tentatively TRBD1 (5 bases). Per germline, CDR1 SEHNR and CDR2 FQNEAQ (reference sequence). The V end was cut by 5 bases, the J end by 7 bases, with 11 bases between. This CDR3 region has 12 residues. The CDR3 loop reads CASSPRGGEAFF. CDR3 bases: TGTGCCAGCAGCCCGCGGGGGGGTGAAGCTTTCTTT. The full variable domain, rest sourced from reference TRBV7-9 and TRBJ1-1, is DTGVSQNPRHKITKRGQNVTFRCDPISEHNRLYWYRQTLGQGPEFLTYFQNEAQLEKSRLLSDRFSAERPKGSFSTLEIQRTEQGDSAMYLCASSPRGGEAFFGQGTRLTVV.

This clone was observed a few times. In DNA, the CDR3 is TGCGCCAGCAGCTTGGACAGGGGTGGGGAGACCCAGTACTTC. Translating it yields CASSLDRGGETQYF. This chain links TRBV5-1 with TRBJ2-5; 7 bases fit TRBD1. CDR1 is SGHRS and CDR2 is YFSETQ in the germline V gene. The V segment lost 0 bases and the J segment 5 bases; nucleotides outside the gene matches: 4. This CDR3 has 14 residues.

The rearrangement uses TRBV18 and TRBJ1-6; TRBD1 agrees at 8 bases. Germline values: CDR1 KGHSH, CDR2 LQKENI. J lost 1 base, V lost 2 bases, and 4 bases had no gene match. This CDR3 spans 17 amino acids. The CDR3 protein is CASSPNHRGSYNSPLHF. Written as DNA, the CDR3 is TGTGCCAGCTCACCAAATCACAGGGGGTCCTATAATTCACCCCTCCACTTT.

This chain links TRBV2 with TRBJ2-2, with 11 nucleotides matching TRBD2. CDR1 is SNHLY, CDR2 FYNNEI, per germline. This CDR3 has 17 residues. Trimming removed 5 bases from V and 4 bases from J; junction bases left unmatched: 9. In DNA form, the CDR3 reads TGTGCCAGCAGTTATCGGCTAGCGGGGGGCTCCACCGGGGAGCTGTTTTTT. Translating it yields CASSYRLAGGSTGELFF.

This chain joins TRBV27 and TRBJ1-2; possible D gene TRBD1, 5 bases. Trimming stripped 2 bases from V and 3 bases from J, with 7 bases between. CDR1 and CDR2 (germline): MNHEY, SMNVEV (reference sequence). The CDR3 has 13 amino acids. CDR3 protein: CASSLMGHYGYTF. The CDR3 DNA reads as TGTGCCAGCAGTTTAATGGGGCACTATGGCTACACCTTC.

The chain employs TRBV6-6 and TRBJ1-3; the match to TRBD1 covers 8 bases. CDR1 and CDR2 (germline): MNHNY, SVGAGI (reference sequence). J gave up 0 bases and V 5 bases, and 6 bases lay outside the gene matches. This CDR3 contains 16 residues. Written as DNA, the CDR3 is TGTGCCAGCAGTCAAGGGACAGGATACTCTGGAAACACCATATATTTT. Translated: CASSQGTGYSGNTIYF.

The chain combines TRBV9 with TRBJ2-1, with TRBD2 identical over 8 bases. After removal of 2 bases from V and 7 bases from J, the junction contained 14 bases not matched to a gene. This CDR3 has 17 residues. Germline CDR1 and CDR2: SGDLS and YYNGEE. The CDR3 region has the DNA TGTGCCAGCAGCGTCCTCTCGAGCGGGGGACGGGGGAATGAGCAGTTCTTC. Translating gives CASSVLSSGGRGNEQFF.

The chain combines TRBV10-3 with TRBJ2-1, with TRBD2 matching 9 bases. CDR3 length: 13 amino acids. Germline V gene sequence: CDR1 ENHRY, CDR2 SYGVKD. J gave up 10 bases and V 5 bases, and 6 bases lay outside the gene matches. DNA for the CDR3: TGTGCCATCAGTAGCGGGGGGAACCCCGAGCAGTTCTTC. As protein: CAISSGGNPEQFF.

The genes are TRBV5-1 and TRBJ2-5, with a tentative D call TRBD1 (8 bases). This CDR3 is 15 amino acids long. The V end was cut by 4 bases, the J end by 2 bases, with 15 bases between. Germline V CDR1 and CDR2: SGHRS, YFSETQ. The CDR3: CASSPGQGGQETQYF. The CDR3 nucleotides read TGCGCCAGCAGCCCCGGACAGGGAGGGCAAGAGACCCAGTACTTC.

The CDR3: CASSLMDWNTEAFF. Here the CDR3 DNA reads TGTGCCAGCAGCTTGATGGACTGGAACACTGAAGCTTTCTTT. V and J are TRBV7-9 and TRBJ1-1; D not certain. The CDR3 length is 14 residues. Germline lookup yields CDR1 SEHNR and CDR2 FQNEAQ (reference sequence). Trimming took 3 bases from V and 1 from J, leaving 9 bases between them.

This chain links TRBV9 with TRBJ1-2; D is perhaps TRBD1 (5 bases). Trimming pared 4 bases from V and 4 bases from J, leaving 17 bases between. Germline loops: CDR1 SGDLS, CDR2 YYNGEE. The CDR3 consists of 15 residues. The DNA for the CDR3 is TGTGCCAGCAGCCCCCCAGGGCGGGGCGTCTATGGCTACACCTTC. Its translation: CASSPPGRGVYGYTF.

V is TRBV27 and J is TRBJ2-1; perhaps D is TRBD1 or TRBD2 (5 bases each). V was pared by 5 bases and J by 15 bases, with 23 bases between. Germline V gene sequence: CDR1 MNHEY, CDR2 SMNVEV (reference sequence). CDR3 length: 14 residues. The CDR3 DNA reads TGTGCCAGCAGTCCTACAGGTAGCGCACCAGTATGGTTCTTC. Protein: CASSPTGSAPVWFF.

The V gene is TRBV19, the J gene TRBJ2-7, with 8 bases matching TRBD2. V lost 5 bases, J lost 0 bases, and 9 bases stayed unmatched. CDR1 is LNHDA, CDR2 SQIVND, per germline (reference sequence). The CDR3 consists of 16 residues. CDR3 sequence reads: CASSGRGAPSSYEQYF. Here the CDR3 DNA reads TGTGCCAGTAGTGGGCGGGGGGCTCCGTCCTCCTACGAGCAGTACTTC.

The chain has TRBV9 and TRBJ2-1; D remains unclear. The germline V gene encodes CDR1 SGDLS and CDR2 YYNGEE. CDR3 length: 12 amino acids. The V end lost 4 bases, the J end lost 5 bases, and 7 bases lay between the germline ends. Written as DNA, the CDR3 is TGTGCCAGCAGCTCGAACGACAATGAGCAGTTCTTC. The encoded protein is CASSSNDNEQFF.

This clone came up once. The V gene is TRBV5-1, the J gene TRBJ1-5; D gene uncertain. This CDR3 is 15 amino acids long. The V gene lost 4 bases and the J gene lost 0 bases, with 11 bases spanning the gap. CDR1 is SGHRS and CDR2 is YFSETQ in the germline V gene. The CDR3 nucleotides read TGCGCCAGCAGCGAAGGAGGGTATAGCAATCAGCCCCAGCATTTT. Protein sequence: CASSEGGYSNQPQHF.

J is TRBJ2-2 and V is TRBV7-2; D perhaps matches TRBD1 (7 bases). Germline CDR1 is SGHTA and CDR2 is FQGNSA. This CDR3 comprises 15 residues. The germline V and J ends were trimmed by 3 bases and 6 bases, with 14 bases remaining between them. The chain's CDR3 is CASSFGGGLAGELFF. The CDR3 DNA reads as TGTGCCAGCAGCTTTGGAGGGGGCCTTGCCGGGGAGCTGTTTTTT.

The V gene is TRBV7-2, the J gene TRBJ1-5; 8 bases map to TRBD1. Germline V CDR1 and CDR2: SGHTA, FQGNSA. The CDR3 has 15 amino acids. J lost 6 bases, V lost 4 bases, and 8 bases had no gene match. CDR3 sequence (DNA): TGTGCCAGCAGCTCATACCAGGGGGCCGGTCAGCCCCAGCATTTT. As protein: CASSSYQGAGQPQHF.

The chain carries TRBV27 and TRBJ1-2; tentatively, D is TRBD1 (6 bases). The length of the CDR3 is 14 residues. CDR1 is MNHEY, CDR2 SMNVEV, per germline (reference sequence). Deletions cut 7 bases from V and 7 bases from J, with 19 bases between. The CDR3 nucleotides are TGTGCCAGCACTATGGCCGGGGGGGCGGGTGGCTACACCTTC. Translated: CASTMAGGAGGYTF.